A selection of T cell receptor beta chains follows, all from one sample in a study of T-cell reconstitution after alpha-beta-depleted transplantation in children. TCRdb re-called the PCR reads through MiXCR, storing one row per CDR3 protein. The repertoire holds 83,000 or so distinct CDR3 sequences, with 8% to 9% as singletons. The sequences come from PBMCs from the stem cell graft donor, collected from the stem cell graft. Receptors originate from a human donor who donated a stem cell graft to a child with congenital amegakaryocytic thrombocytopenia. Both conserved end residues are part of each CDR3. A D gene is named only where the DNA matches it firmly. Clone size is stated in some rows and not others, as once, few, many or a class when expanded.

J gene | clone size | V gene | D gene | CDR3 DNA | CDR3 protein
TRBJ1-6 | many | TRBV29-1 | . | TGCAGCGTTCAGTACTCCTATAATTCACCCCTCCACTTT | CSVQYSYNSPLHF
TRBJ1-5 | many | TRBV4-1 | . | TGCGCCAGCAGCCAAATTCCCAATCAGCCCCAGCATTTT | CASSQIPNQPQHF
TRBJ2-3 | many | TRBV12-3/TRBV12-4 | TRBD2 | TGTGCCAGCAGCTGGACTAGCGGCACAGATACGCAGTATTTT | CASSWTSGTDTQYF
TRBJ2-4 | many | TRBV5-1 | . | TGCGCCAGCAGCTTGGGTCTGGGGGCCAAAAACATTCAGTACTTC | CASSLGLGAKNIQYF
TRBJ2-7 | many | TRBV28 | . | TGTGCCAGCAGTTTAGGGACCTTCTCCTACGAGCAGTACTTC | CASSLGTFSYEQYF
TRBJ1-2 | many | TRBV28 | TRBD1 | TGTGCCAGCACCAAACCGGACAGGCCCTTC | CASTKPDRPF
TRBJ2-5 | many | TRBV20-1 | TRBD2 | TGCAGTGCTGAAAGCGGGAGTCCACGAGAGACCCAGTACTTC | CSAESGSPRETQYF
TRBJ1-1 | many | TRBV7-2 | . | TGTGCCAGCAGCCCGGAAAGGAGAACCGAAGCTTTCTTT | CASSPERRTEAFF
TRBJ1-2 | many | TRBV5-1 | . | TGCGCCAGCAGCTTAAGAGGGGAGGGAGATGGCTACACCTTC | CASSLRGEGDGYTF
TRBJ1-2 | many | TRBV7-9 | TRBD1 | TGTGCCAGCAGCTTTACAGGGGCCCACTATGGCTACACCTTC | CASSFTGAHYGYTF
TRBJ2-3 | many | TRBV12-5 | . | TGTGCTAGTGCCGATCCCTCTAGCGCCGATACGCAGTATTTT | CASADPSSADTQYF
TRBJ2-7 | . | TRBV7-8 | TRBD1 | TGTGCCAGCAGCTTAGAAGGGGGCGGTCAGTACGAGCAGTACTTC | CASSLEGGGQYEQYF
TRBJ2-2 | . | TRBV30 | . | TGTGCCTGGAGTGTACCAGCTACCGGGGAGCTGTTTTTT | CAWSVPATGELFF
TRBJ2-3 | many | TRBV27 | TRBD2 | TGTGCCAGCAGTTCTCGGACTAGCCGAAGCACAGATACGCAGTATTTT | CASSSRTSRSTDTQYF
TRBJ2-3 | many | TRBV20-1 | TRBD2 | TGCAGTGCCCCAAAGACTAGCGGGGTCGGGGGTATCATTTCGGATACGCAGTATTTT | CSAPKTSGVGGIISDTQYF
TRBJ2-5 | many | TRBV29-1 | . | TGCAGCGTCAAATTCGAGAACTACCAAGAGACCCAGTACTTC | CSVKFENYQETQYF
TRBJ1-6 | many | TRBV15 | . | TGTGCCACAGGGCTGAGTCCAGGTTCACCCCTCCACTTT | CATGLSPGSPLHF
TRBJ2-2 | . | TRBV30 | . | TGTGCCTGGAATGACAGGCGGGCCGGGGAGCTGTTTTTT | CAWNDRRAGELFF
TRBJ2-3 | many | TRBV20-1 | TRBD2 | TGCAGTGCTAGAGTAGGACTAGCGGGAGACCCAGATACGCAGTATTTT | CSARVGLAGDPDTQYF
TRBJ1-2 | . | TRBV27 | . | TGTGCCAGCAGTTTAGAGATCGGCTATGGCTACACCTTC | CASSLEIGYGYTF
TRBJ2-5 | many | TRBV4-3 | . | TGCGCCAGCAGCCAAGGGCTGAGCCAAGAGACCCAGTACTTC | CASSQGLSQETQYF
TRBJ1-4 | . | TRBV28 | . | TGTGCCAGCAGTTCCTCGGGGGCGCCTAATGAAAAACTGTTTTTT | CASSSSGAPNEKLFF
TRBJ1-2 | many | TRBV20-1 | . | TGCAGTGCTAGGGGTGGTACGACTAGTGGCTACACCTTC | CSARGGTTSGYTF
TRBJ2-3 | many | TRBV24-1 | TRBD2 | TGTGCCACCAGTGATTCTTCTAGCGGGAGAACAGATACGCAGTATTTT | CATSDSSSGRTDTQYF
TRBJ1-1 | many | TRBV29-1 | . | TGCAGCGTTGAAGGTTCGACCCCGGCTGAAGCTTTCTTT | CSVEGSTPAEAFF
TRBJ1-2 | many | TRBV3-1 | TRBD1 | TGTGCCAGCAGCCAACTGGTGACAGGGGGCGCATACGGCTACACCTTC | CASSQLVTGGAYGYTF
TRBJ1-3 | many | TRBV12-3/TRBV12-4 | TRBD1 | TGTGCCAGCACCAGGGGGCAGGGAAACACCATATATTTT | CASTRGQGNTIYF
TRBJ1-2 | . | TRBV25-1 | . | TGTGCCATCAGCTTCGGGACCCGGGGCCTATTTGGTTATGGCTACACCTTC | CAISFGTRGLFGYGYTF
TRBJ2-3 | many | TRBV2 | . | TGTGCCAGCAGTGAAGAGGCAGGATTAACAGATACGCAGTATTTT | CASSEEAGLTDTQYF
TRBJ1-3 | few | TRBV21-1 | . | TGTGCCAGCAGCGGCAGACCGATCCACTCTGGAAACACCATATATTTT | CASSGRPIHSGNTIYF
TRBJ2-3 | . | TRBV27 | . | TGTGCCAGCAAGCAAACAGGGATCGATACGCAGTATTTT | CASKQTGIDTQYF
TRBJ1-5 | . | TRBV7-2 | TRBD1 | TGTGCCAGCAGCTCACAGGGGGACAGTCATCAGCCCCAGCATTTT | CASSSQGDSHQPQHF
TRBJ2-2 | many | TRBV4-1 | TRBD2 | TGCGCCAGCAGCCAAATCCCTAGCGGGAGAGGGGCCGGGGAGCTGTTTTTT | CASSQIPSGRGAGELFF
TRBJ2-1 | many | TRBV2 | . | TGTGCCAGCAGGTGGGCCTACAATGAGCAGTTCTTC | CASRWAYNEQFF
TRBJ2-1 | many | TRBV6-5 | . | TGTGCCAGCAGTCCAACAGGCTACAATGAGCAGTTCTTC | CASSPTGYNEQFF
TRBJ2-1 | few | TRBV20-1 | . | TGCAGTGCTAGATATAGTTTAAGATCCTACAATGAGCAGTTCTTC | CSARYSLRSYNEQFF
TRBJ2-1 | many | TRBV5-1 | TRBD1 | TGCGCCAGCAGCTTGGAACCGGGACAGTTTTACAATGAGCAGTTCTTC | CASSLEPGQFYNEQFF
TRBJ1-5 | many | TRBV29-1 | . | TGCAGCGTTGTTTCGGGACCCAATAGCAATCAGCCCCAGCATTTT | CSVVSGPNSNQPQHF
TRBJ2-3 | many | TRBV20-1 | . | TGCAGTGCTGGCGGGCGGGTCGGCACAGATACGCAGTATTTT | CSAGGRVGTDTQYF
TRBJ2-1 | many | TRBV5-1 | . | TGCGCCAGCACTGCGACCGGGGGATACAATGAGCAGTTCTTC | CASTATGGYNEQFF
TRBJ2-5 | . | TRBV6-1 | . | TGTGCCAGCAGTGATAATCCACAGACCCCAGGCCAAGAGACCCAGTACTTC | CASSDNPQTPGQETQYF